One and the same sample provided the 2 T cell receptor beta chains below, sequenced in a study of T cells in Graves' hyperthyroidism and ophthalmopathy. TCR beta CDR3 sequences were amplified from RNA transcripts. Primed by the HTBI set, a first-round RT-PCR was run on the TCR CDR3. TCRdb re-called the multiplex PCR reads through MiXCR, storing one row per CDR3 protein. The top ten hold approximately 40% of the sample, which has approximately 200,000 distinct CDR3 sequences, roughly 18% seen once. The sequencing sample was made of blood. These receptor sequences come from a man aged 35-49 years with Graves' hyperthyroidism.

This clonotype was observed a handful of times. This sequence may be a read error, since a much larger clone differs from it by one base. V and J are TRBV20-1 and TRBJ1-1, with D possibly TRBD1 on 5 matching bases. Germline V gene lookup returns CDR1 DFQATT and CDR2 SNEGSKA (reference sequence). V lost 4 bases, J lost 4 bases, and 13 bases lay in between. CDR3 size: 13 residues. Here the CDR3 reads CSAISGRGTEAFF. The CDR3 bases are TGCAGTGCTATCTCCGGGAGGGGCACTGAAGCTTTCTTT.

This clonotype turned up a few times. V gene TRBV20-1 combines with J gene TRBJ2-1, with TRBD2 identical over 10 bases. CDR1 is DFQATT and CDR2 is SNEGSKA in the germline V gene (reference sequence). Trimming took 3 bases from V and 3 from J; bases not matched to a gene: 2. This CDR3 spans 14 amino acids. CDR3 coding DNA: TGCAGTGCTAGGGGACTAGCGTACTACAATGAGCAGTTCTTC. Translation gives CSARGLAYYNEQFF.